This TCR beta chain comes out of a study of blood T cell repertoires in COVID-19. Across the whole study: Sites across the United States, Italy and Spain contributed samples from acute and convalescent COVID-19.

As processed by the authors: Nucleated cell counts were estimated from reference gene primer amplification. Only in-frame clones appear in the TCRdb table, and some are missing; sequencing was by immunoSEQ multiplex PCR. V, J and clone size were drawn from that table, and D and trimming were deduced from the DNA. The table has roughly 230,000 clones, about 85% seen once. V shed 4 bases and J 2 bases; nucleotides not matched to a gene: 10. The CDR3 sequence is 17 residues long. In germline, CDR1 is ENHRY, CDR2 SYGVKD. The chain joins TRBV10-3 to TRBJ2-5; TRBD2 matches at 10 bases. The source is a woman older than 75 with COVID-19, enrolled during active disease. The sequenced material came from peripheral blood. CDR3 residues: CAISGSSGGPEQETQYF. Here the CDR3 DNA reads TGTGCCATCAGTGGGTCTAGCGGGGGCCCGGAGCAAGAGACCCAGTACTTC.